This T cell receptor beta chain is drawn from a study of T-cell memory formation after mild COVID-19. Study at large: Clusters were largely donor specific.

The CDR3 length is 16 residues. CDR1 is SEHNR and CDR2 is FQNEAQ in the germline V gene (reference sequence). V was pared by 3 bases and J by 0 bases, with 11 bases between. TCRdb recomputed calls from the 5' RACE reads with MiXCR, one row per CDR3 protein. This sample yields about 81,000 distinct CDR3 sequences, of which 20% to 30% are seen a single time; less than 55% belongs to the top ten. The study, taken as a whole, reports: CD4+ clones that contracted lay mainly in CM and EM; CD8+ ones lay in EMRA. The appearance of some responding clones in pre-infection memory suggested that cross-reactive memory joined.

Details on this clonotype: The antigen is unknown.

Input material: PBMCs or a T cell subset sorted from them (not recorded which). This receptor was taken from a man between 18 and 29 years old who had mild COVID-19 (a few samples of this study predate the infection). Cell type and time point are not known. The chain combines TRBV7-9 with TRBJ2-2; D unclear. CDR3 sequence reads: CASSLDVRANTGELFF. CDR3 nucleotide sequence: TGTGCCAGCAGCTTGGATGTACGTGCGAACACCGGGGAGCTGTTTTTT. Full variable domain (rest looked up from reference TRBV7-9 and TRBJ2-2): DTGVSQNPRHKITKRGQNVTFRCDPISEHNRLYWYRQTLGQGPEFLTYFQNEAQLEKSRLLSDRFSAERPKGSFSTLEIQRTEQGDSAMYLCASSLDVRANTGELFFGEGSRLTVL.